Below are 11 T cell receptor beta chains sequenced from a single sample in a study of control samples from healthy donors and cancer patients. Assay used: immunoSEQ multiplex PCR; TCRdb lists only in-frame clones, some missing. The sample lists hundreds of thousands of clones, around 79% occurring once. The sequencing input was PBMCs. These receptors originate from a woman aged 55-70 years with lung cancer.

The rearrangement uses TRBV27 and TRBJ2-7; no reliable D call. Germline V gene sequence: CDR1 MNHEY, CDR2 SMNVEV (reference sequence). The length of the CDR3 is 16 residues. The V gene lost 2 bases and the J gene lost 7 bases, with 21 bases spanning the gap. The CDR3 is CASSLKITGPKPEQYF. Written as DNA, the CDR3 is TGTGCCAGCAGTTTAAAAATTACCGGGCCGAAACCTGAGCAGTACTTC.

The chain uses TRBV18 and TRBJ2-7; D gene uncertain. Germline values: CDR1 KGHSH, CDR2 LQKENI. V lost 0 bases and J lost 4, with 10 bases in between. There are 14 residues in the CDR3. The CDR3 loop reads CASSPPSQPYEQYF. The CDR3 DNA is TGTGCCAGCTCACCACCGAGCCAGCCGTACGAGCAGTACTTC.

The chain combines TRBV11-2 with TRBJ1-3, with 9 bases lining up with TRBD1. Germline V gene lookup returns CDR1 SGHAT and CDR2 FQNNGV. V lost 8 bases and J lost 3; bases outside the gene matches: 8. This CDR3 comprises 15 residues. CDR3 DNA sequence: TGTGCCAGCGGCCGGGACAGGGAGTATGGAAACACCATATATTTT. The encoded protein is CASGRDREYGNTIYF.

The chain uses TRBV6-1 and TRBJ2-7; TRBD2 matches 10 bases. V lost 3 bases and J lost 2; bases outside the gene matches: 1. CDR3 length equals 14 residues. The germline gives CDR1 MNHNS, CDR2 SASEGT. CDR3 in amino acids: CASSDLAGAYEQYF. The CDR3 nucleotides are TGTGCCAGCAGTGACCTAGCGGGGGCCTACGAGCAGTACTTC.

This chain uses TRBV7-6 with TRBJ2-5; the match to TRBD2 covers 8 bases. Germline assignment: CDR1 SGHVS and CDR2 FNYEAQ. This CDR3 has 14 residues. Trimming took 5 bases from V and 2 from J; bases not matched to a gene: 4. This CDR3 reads CASSEERGQETQYF. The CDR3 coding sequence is TGTGCCAGCAGCGAGGAGCGGGGGCAAGAGACCCAGTACTTC. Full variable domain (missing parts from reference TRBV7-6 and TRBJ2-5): GAGVSQSPRYKVTKRGQDVALRCDPISGHVSLYWYRQALGQGPEFLTYFNYEAQQDKSGLPNDRFSAERPEGSISTLTIQRTEQRDSAMYRCASSEERGQETQYFGPGTRLLVL.

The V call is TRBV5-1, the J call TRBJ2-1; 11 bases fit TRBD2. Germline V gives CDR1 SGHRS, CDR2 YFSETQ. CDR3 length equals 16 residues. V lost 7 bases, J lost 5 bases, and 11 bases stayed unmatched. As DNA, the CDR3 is TGCGCCAGCGCTAGCGGGAGGACCTCGGGCGACAATGAGCAGTTCTTC. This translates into CASASGRTSGDNEQFF.

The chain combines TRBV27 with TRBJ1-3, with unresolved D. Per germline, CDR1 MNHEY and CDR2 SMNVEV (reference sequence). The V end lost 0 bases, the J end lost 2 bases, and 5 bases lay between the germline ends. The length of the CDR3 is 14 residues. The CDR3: CASSLSGAGNTIYF. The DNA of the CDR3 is TGTGCCAGCAGTTTATCTGGGGCTGGAAACACCATATATTTT.

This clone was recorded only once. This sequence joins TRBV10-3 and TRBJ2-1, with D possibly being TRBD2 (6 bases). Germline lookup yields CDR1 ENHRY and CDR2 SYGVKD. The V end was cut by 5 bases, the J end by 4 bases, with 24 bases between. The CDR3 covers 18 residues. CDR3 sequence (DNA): TGTGCCATCAGTCGGGACTTATCCTCCCGTCTTGCTTACAATGAGCAGTTCTTC. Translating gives CAISRDLSSRLAYNEQFF.

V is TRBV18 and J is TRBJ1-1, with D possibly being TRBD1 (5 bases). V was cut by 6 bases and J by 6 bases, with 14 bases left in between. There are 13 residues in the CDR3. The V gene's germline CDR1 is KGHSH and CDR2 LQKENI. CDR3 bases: TGTGCCAGCTCGGCGAATAAGGGGTCTGAAGCTTTCTTT. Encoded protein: CASSANKGSEAFF.

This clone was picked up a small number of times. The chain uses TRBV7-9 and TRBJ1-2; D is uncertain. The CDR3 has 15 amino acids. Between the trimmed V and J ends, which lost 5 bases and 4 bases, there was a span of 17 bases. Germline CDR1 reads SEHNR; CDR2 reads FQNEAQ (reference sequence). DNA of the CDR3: TGTGCCAGCAGCCCCCCGGCCCAGGCCCCCTATGGCTACACCTTC. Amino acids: CASSPPAQAPYGYTF.

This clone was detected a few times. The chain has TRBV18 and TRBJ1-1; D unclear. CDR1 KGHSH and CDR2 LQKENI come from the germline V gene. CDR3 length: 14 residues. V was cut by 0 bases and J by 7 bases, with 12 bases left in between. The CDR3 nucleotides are TGTGCCAGCTCACCACCATCCCGATTACTTGAAGCTTTCTTT. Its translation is CASSPPSRLLEAFF.